This T cell receptor (beta chain) originates from a study of blood T cell repertoires in COVID-19. V lost 2 bases to trimming and J lost 0 bases; unmatched junction nucleotides: 4. Germline V gene data show CDR1 as SGHTA and CDR2 as FQGNSA. This CDR3 is built from 15 residues. Sequencing was performed with immunoSEQ multiplex PCR; in TCRdb, only in-frame clones are kept and a portion is missing. The repertoire consists of 60,000 to 80,000 clones, with about 85% occurring once and the leading ten covering around 13%. Sequenced material: peripheral blood. This receptor was taken from a man aged 45-65 years with COVID-19, enrolled during active disease. V gene TRBV7-2 combines with J gene TRBJ2-7; 7 nucleotides agree with TRBD2. The CDR3 DNA reads as TGTGCCAGCAGCTTATCGGGGGGTTTCTCCTACGAGCAGTACTTC. It codes for CASSLSGGFSYEQYF.